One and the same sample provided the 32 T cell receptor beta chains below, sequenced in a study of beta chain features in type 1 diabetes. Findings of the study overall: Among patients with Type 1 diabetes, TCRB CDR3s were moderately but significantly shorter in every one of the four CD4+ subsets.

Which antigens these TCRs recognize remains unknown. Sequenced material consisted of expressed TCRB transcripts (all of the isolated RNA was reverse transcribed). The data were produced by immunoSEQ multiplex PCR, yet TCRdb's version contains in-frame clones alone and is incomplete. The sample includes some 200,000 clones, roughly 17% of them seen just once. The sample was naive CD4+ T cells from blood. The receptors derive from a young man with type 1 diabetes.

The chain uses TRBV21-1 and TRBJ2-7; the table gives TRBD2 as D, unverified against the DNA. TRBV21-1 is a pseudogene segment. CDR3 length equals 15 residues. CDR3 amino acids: CASSKLMRRCGEQYF. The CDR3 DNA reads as TGTGCCAGCAGCAAATTAATGAGGCGTTGCGGCGAGCAGTACTTC.

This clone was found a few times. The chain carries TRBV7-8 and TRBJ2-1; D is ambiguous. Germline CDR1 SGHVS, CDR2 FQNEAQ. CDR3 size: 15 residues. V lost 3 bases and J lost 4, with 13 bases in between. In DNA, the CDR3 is TGTGCCAGCAGCTTTATATCCGGGTTGTACAATGAGCAGTTCTTC. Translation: CASSFISGLYNEQFF.

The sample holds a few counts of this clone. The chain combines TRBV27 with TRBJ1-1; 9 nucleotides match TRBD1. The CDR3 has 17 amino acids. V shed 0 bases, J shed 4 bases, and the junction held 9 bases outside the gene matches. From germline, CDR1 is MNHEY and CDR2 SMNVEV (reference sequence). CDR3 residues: CASSLSSTGGAGTEAFF. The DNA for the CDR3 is TGTGCCAGCAGTTTATCGAGTACAGGGGGCGCAGGCACTGAAGCTTTCTTT.

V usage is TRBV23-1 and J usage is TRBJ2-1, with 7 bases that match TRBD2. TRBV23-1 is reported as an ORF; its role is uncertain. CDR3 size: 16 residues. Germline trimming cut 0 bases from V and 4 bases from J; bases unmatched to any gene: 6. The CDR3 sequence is CASSQSWDYKYNEQFF. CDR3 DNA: TGCGCCAGCAGTCAATCATGGGACTACAAGTACAATGAGCAGTTCTTC.

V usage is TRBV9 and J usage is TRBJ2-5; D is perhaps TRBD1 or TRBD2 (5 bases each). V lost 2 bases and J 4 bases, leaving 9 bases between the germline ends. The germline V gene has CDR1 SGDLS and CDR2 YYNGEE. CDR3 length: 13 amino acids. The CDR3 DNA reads TGTGCCAGCAGCGTTGGGGCGGGAGAGACCCAGTACTTC. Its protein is CASSVGAGETQYF.

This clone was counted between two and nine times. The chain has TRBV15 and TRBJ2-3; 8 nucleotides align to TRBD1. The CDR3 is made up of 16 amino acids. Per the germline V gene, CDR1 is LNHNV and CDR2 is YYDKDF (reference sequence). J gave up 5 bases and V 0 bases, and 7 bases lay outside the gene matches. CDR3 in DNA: TGTGCCACCAGCAGAGATCTGGGGACAGGAAGAGATACGCAGTATTTT. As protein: CATSRDLGTGRDTQYF.

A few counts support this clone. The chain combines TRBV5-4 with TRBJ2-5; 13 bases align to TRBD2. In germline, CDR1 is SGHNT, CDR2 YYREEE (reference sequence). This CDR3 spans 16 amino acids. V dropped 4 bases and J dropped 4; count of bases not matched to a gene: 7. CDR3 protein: CASSTGLAGVPETQYF. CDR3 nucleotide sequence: TGTGCCAGCAGCACCGGACTAGCGGGAGTTCCAGAGACCCAGTACTTC.

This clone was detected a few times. The DNA of the CDR3 is TGTGCCAGCAGTACCGGACAGGGGCAAGAGACCCAGTACTTC. Protein: CASSTGQGQETQYF. The chain has TRBV28 and TRBJ2-5; TRBD1 matches 9 bases. CDR3 length equals 14 residues. Germline trimming cut 5 bases from V and 2 bases from J; bases unmatched to any gene: 3. The germline CDR1 and CDR2 sequences are MDHEN and SYDVKM.

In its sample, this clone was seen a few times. This CDR3 is CASSLGTYNEQFF. CDR3 DNA sequence: TGTGCCAGCAGCTTGGGGACATACAATGAGCAGTTCTTC. This sequence joins TRBV5-6 and TRBJ2-1; D perhaps matches TRBD1 (5 bases). V was pared by 0 bases and J by 4 bases, with 5 bases between. Germline assignment: CDR1 SGHDT and CDR2 YYEEEE. This CDR3 contains 13 residues.

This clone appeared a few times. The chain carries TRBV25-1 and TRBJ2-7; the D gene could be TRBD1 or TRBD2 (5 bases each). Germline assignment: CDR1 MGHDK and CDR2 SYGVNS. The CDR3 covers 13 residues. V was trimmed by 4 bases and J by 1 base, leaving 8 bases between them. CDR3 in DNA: TGTGCCAGCAGTGTTTGGGGGTCCTACGAGCAGTACTTC. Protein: CASSVWGSYEQYF.

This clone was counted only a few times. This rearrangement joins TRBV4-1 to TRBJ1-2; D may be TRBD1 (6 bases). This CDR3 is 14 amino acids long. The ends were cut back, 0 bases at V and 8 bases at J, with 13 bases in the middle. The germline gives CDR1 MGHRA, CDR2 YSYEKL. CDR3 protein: CASSQDRQGIGYTF. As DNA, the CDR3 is TGCGCCAGCAGCCAAGATCGTCAGGGGATAGGCTACACCTTC.

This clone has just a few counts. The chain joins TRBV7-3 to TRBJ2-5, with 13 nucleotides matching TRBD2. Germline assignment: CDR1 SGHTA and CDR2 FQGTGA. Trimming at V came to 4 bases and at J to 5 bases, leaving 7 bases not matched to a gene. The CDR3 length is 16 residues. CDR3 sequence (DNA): TGTGCCAGCAGCTCCGGACTAGCGGGAGATCATGAGACCCAGTACTTC. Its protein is CASSSGLAGDHETQYF.

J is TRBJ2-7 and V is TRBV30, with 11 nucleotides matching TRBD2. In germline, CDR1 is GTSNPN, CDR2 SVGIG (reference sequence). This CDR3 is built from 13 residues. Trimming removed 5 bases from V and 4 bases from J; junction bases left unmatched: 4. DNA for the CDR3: TGTGCCTGGCAGGGACTAGCGGCTTACGAGCAGTACTTC. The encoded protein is CAWQGLAAYEQYF.

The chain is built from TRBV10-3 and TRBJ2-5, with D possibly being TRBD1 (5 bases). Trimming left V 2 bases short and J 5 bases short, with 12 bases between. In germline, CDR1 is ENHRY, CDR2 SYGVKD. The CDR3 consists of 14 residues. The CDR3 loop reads CAISEIARAETQYF. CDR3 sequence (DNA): TGTGCCATCAGTGAGATTGCCAGGGCGGAGACCCAGTACTTC.

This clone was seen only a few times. The CDR3 DNA is TGTGCCAGCAGCTTAGGGGACAATGAGCAGTTCTTC. Protein: CASSLGDNEQFF. The V gene is TRBV11-2, the J gene TRBJ2-1; D not resolved. V was cut by 1 base and J by 5 bases, with 3 bases left in between. The V gene's germline CDR1 is SGHAT and CDR2 FQNNGV. The CDR3 length is 12 residues.

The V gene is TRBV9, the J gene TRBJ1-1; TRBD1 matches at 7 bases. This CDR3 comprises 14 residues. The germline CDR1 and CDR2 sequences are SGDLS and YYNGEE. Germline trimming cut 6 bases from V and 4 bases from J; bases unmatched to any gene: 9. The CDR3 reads CASTSLKGATEAFF. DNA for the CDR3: TGTGCCAGCACCTCTTTGAAGGGGGCCACTGAAGCTTTCTTT.

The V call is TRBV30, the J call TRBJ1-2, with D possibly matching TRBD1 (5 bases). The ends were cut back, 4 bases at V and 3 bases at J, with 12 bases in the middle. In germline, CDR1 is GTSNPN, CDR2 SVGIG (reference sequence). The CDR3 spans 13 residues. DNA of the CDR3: TGTGCCTGGAAACCGGGGCGTTACTATGGCTACACCTTC. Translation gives CAWKPGRYYGYTF. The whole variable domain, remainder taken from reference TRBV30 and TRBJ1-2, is SQTIHQWPATLVQPVGSPLSLECTVEGTSNPNLYWYRQAAGRGLQLLFYSVGIGQISSEVPQNLSASRPQDRQFILSSKKLLLSDSGFYLCAWKPGRYYGYTFGSGTRLTVV.

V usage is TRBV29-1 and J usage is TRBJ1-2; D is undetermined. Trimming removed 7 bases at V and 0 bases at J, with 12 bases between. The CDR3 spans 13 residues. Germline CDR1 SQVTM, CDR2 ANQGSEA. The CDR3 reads CSAPVGSNYGYTF. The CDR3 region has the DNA TGCAGCGCTCCCGTGGGGTCTAACTATGGCTACACCTTC.

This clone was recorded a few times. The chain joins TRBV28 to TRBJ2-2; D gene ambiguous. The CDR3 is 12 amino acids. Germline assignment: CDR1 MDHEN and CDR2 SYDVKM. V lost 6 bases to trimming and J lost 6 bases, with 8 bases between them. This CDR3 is CASRPQSGELFF. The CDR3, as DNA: TGTGCCAGCAGACCACAGTCCGGGGAGCTGTTTTTT. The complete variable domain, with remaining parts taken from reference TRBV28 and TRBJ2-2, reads DVKVTQSSRYLVKRTGEKVFLECVQDMDHENMFWYRQDPGLGLRLIYFSYDVKMKEKGDIPEGYSVSREKKERFSLILESASTNQTSMYLCASRPQSGELFFGEGSRLTVL.

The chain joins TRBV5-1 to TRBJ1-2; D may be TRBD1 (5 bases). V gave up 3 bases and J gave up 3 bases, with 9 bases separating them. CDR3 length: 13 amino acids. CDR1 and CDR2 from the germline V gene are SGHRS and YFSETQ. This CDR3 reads CASSYDSHYGYTF. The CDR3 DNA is TGCGCCAGCAGCTATGACAGCCACTATGGCTACACCTTC.

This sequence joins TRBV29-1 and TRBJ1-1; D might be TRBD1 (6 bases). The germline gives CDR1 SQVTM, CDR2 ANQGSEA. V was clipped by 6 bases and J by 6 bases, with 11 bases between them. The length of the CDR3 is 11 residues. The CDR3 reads CSVAGVAEAFF. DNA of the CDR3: TGCAGCGTCGCAGGGGTGGCTGAAGCTTTCTTT. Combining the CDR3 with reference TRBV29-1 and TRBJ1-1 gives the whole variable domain SAVISQKPSRDICQRGTSLTIQCQVDSQVTMMFWYRQQPGQSLTLIATANQGSEATYESGFVIDKFPISRPNLTFSTLTVSNMSPEDSSIYLCSVAGVAEAFFGQGTRLTVV.

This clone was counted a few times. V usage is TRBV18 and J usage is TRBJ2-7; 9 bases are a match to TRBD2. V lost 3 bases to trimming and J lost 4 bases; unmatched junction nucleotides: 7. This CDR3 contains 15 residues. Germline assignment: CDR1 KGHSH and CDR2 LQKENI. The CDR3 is CASSPPGLAGYEQYF. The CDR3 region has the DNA TGTGCCAGCTCACCTCCGGGGCTAGCGGGATACGAGCAGTACTTC. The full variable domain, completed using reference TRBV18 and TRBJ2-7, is NAGVMQNPRHLVRRRGQEARLRCSPMKGHSHVYWYRQLPEEGLKFMVYLQKENIIDESGMPKERFSAEFPKEGPSILRIQQVVRGDSAAYFCASSPPGLAGYEQYFGPGTRLTVT.

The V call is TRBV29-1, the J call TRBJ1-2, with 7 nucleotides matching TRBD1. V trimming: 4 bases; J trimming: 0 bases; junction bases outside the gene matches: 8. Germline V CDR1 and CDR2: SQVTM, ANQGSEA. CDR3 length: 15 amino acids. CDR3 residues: CSVGVDRDTNYGYTF. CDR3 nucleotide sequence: TGCAGCGTTGGGGTTGACAGGGACACTAACTATGGCTACACCTTC.

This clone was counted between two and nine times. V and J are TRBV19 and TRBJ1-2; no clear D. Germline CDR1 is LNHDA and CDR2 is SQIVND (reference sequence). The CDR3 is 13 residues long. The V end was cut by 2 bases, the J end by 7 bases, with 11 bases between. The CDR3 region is CASSIRSESGYTF. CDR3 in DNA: TGTGCCAGTAGTATAAGGTCAGAATCTGGCTACACCTTC.

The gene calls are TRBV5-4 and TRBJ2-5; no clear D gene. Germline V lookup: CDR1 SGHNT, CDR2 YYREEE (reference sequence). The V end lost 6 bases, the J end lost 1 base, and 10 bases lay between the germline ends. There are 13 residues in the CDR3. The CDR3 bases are TGTGCCAGCACCCCGTCGATCCAAGAGACCCAGTACTTC. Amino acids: CASTPSIQETQYF. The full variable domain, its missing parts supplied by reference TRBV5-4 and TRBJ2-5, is ETGVTQSPTHLIKTRGQQVTLRCSSQSGHNTVSWYQQALGQGPQFIFQYYREEENGRGNFPPRFSGLQFPNYSSELNVNALELDDSALYLCASTPSIQETQYFGPGTRLLVL.

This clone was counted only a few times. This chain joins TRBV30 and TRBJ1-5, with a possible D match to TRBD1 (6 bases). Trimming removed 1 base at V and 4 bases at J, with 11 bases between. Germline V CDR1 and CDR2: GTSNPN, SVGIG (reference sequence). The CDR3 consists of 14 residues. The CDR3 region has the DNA TGTGCCTGGAGTGCCTCTACAGGGAATCAGCCCCAGCATTTT. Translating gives CAWSASTGNQPQHF.

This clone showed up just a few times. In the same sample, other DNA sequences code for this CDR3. The CDR3 here is CASSPLGSQETQYF. The CDR3 bases are TGTGCCAGCTCACCACTCGGAAGTCAAGAGACCCAGTACTTC. The chain couples TRBV18 to TRBJ2-5; no clear D. This CDR3 contains 14 residues. Germline V gives CDR1 KGHSH, CDR2 LQKENI. Trimming stripped 1 base from V and 2 bases from J, with 8 bases between. Full variable domain (remainder filled in from reference TRBV18 and TRBJ2-5): NAGVMQNPRHLVRRRGQEARLRCSPMKGHSHVYWYRQLPEEGLKFMVYLQKENIIDESGMPKERFSAEFPKEGPSILRIQQVVRGDSAAYFCASSPLGSQETQYFGPGTRLLVL.

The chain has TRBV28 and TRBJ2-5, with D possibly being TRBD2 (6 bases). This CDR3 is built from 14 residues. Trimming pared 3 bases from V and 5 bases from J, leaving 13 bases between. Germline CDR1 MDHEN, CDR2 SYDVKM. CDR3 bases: TGTGCCAGCAGTTTGGGACTGATAAGGGAGACCCAGTACTTC. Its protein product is CASSLGLIRETQYF.

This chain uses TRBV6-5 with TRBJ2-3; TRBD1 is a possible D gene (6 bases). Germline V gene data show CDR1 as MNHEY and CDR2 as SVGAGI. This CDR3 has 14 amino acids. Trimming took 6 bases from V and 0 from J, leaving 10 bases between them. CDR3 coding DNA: TGTGCCAGCAGCCCAGGGGTGAGCACAGATACGCAGTATTTT. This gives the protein CASSPGVSTDTQYF.

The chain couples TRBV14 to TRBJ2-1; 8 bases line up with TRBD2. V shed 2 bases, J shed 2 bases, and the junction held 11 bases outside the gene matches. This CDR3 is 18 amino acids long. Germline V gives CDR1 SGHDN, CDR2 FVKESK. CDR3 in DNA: TGTGCCAGCAGCCAAAGGAATCGCGGGAGGATGACCTACAATGAGCAGTTCTTC. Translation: CASSQRNRGRMTYNEQFF.

The CDR3 is CASSLVGQGHEQYF. The DNA of the CDR3 is TGTGCCAGCAGCTTGGTCGGGCAGGGACACGAGCAGTACTTC. The chain has TRBV7-2 and TRBJ2-7, with D perhaps assigned TRBD1 or TRBD2 (5 bases each). The germline V and J ends were trimmed by 3 bases and 5 bases, with 14 bases remaining between them. The germline V gene encodes CDR1 SGHTA and CDR2 FQGNSA. This CDR3 spans 14 amino acids.

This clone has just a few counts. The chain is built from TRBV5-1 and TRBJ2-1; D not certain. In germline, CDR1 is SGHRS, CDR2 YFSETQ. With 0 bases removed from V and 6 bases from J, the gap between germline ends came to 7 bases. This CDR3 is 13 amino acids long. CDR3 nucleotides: TGCGCCAGCAGCTTGGACGTTTCCAATGAGCAGTTCTTC. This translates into CASSLDVSNEQFF.